This TCR beta chain was documented in a study of blood T cell repertoires in COVID-19. On the study more broadly: The United States, Italy and Spain were the sources of the acute and convalescent COVID-19 samples. PBMCs, B-cell-depleted T cells, or T cells were the source of the cDNA or gDNA that made up the material.

As processed by the authors: Amplification from reference gene primers served as the basis for estimated nucleated cell counts. Some clones are missing from TCRdb's copy, which holds only in-frame ones; the method was immunoSEQ multiplex PCR. V and J calls and clone size are copied from that table; D and trimming were computed from the DNA. The sample has around 25,000 clones; 80% to 90% are singletons. The TCR originated in a man between 65 and 85 years old with acute or convalescent COVID-19. The specimen sequenced was peripheral blood.

The CDR3 reads CATRPTGTKYEQYF. As DNA, the CDR3 is TGTGCCACCAGGCCGACAGGGACAAAGTACGAGCAGTACTTC. This chain links TRBV15 with TRBJ2-7; 7 bases are a match to TRBD1. Germline V CDR1 and CDR2: LNHNV, YYDKDF (reference sequence). The CDR3 covers 14 residues. J lost 4 bases, V lost 6 bases, and 9 bases had no gene match.